The clone carrying this TCR beta chain was seen at least ten times. Its antigen remains unidentified. The sample originates from a study of regulatory T cells in long-lasting Graves disease. Study in general: For under 3 months, newly diagnosed Graves' patients had been taking antithyroid drugs. Study-wide results and limits: Thyroid tissue was not studied; only peripheral blood was. TRBV28 was favored in persistent disease, as were TRBJ1-2 and TRBJ2-5. More public clonotypes were shared by persistent patients (around 2,600) than by new patients (roughly 870).

The CDR3 extends over 13 amino acids. V lost 6 bases and J 5 bases, leaving 13 bases between the germline ends. Time point specified: newly diagnosed GD, antithyroid drugs for less than 3 months. The TCR library was made from RNA that had been extracted from PBMCs in TRIzol. HTBI primers from iRepertoire and Arm-PCR of CDR3 regions yielded the TCR beta libraries. TCRdb re-called the multiplex PCR reads with MiXCR, one entry per CDR3 protein. The data hold hundreds of thousands of distinct CDR3 sequences, with under 20% observed a single time. The specimen was peripheral blood mononuclear cells (PBMCs), collected at new diagnosis, from a patient treated with antithyroid drugs. The J gene is TRBJ2-5, the V gene TRBV12-3 or TRBV12-4; D call uncertain. The TCR was taken from a female donor with Graves disease. In DNA form, the CDR3 reads TGTGCCAGCAGCCGCGGAATGGGGGAGACCCAGTACTTC. It codes for CASSRGMGETQYF.